This T cell receptor (beta chain) stems from a study of blood T cell repertoires in COVID-19. The germline V gene has CDR1 SGHKS and CDR2 YYEKEE (reference sequence). Deletions cut 1 base from V and 8 bases from J, with 12 bases between. The CDR3 totals 13 residues. As handled by the study authors: Reference gene primer amplification gave nucleated cell count estimates. The data were produced by immunoSEQ multiplex PCR, yet TCRdb's version contains in-frame clones alone and is incomplete. V, J and clone size derive from that table, while D and trimming were established from the DNA sequence. Counted here are some 80,000 clones, around four fifths occurring once; the ten biggest clones make up 15% to 20%.

This receptor was obtained from an elderly man with active or convalescent COVID-19. The chain links TRBV5-5 to TRBJ1-2, with D perhaps TRBD1 (6 bases). The sample comprised peripheral blood. The CDR3 loop reads CASSLYSGDGYTF. CDR3 DNA: TGTGCCAGCAGCTTGTATTCAGGGGACGGCTACACCTTC.